These 2 T cell receptor beta chains were all obtained from the same sample, sequenced in a study of blood T cell repertoires in COVID-19. Libraries were prepared by immunoSEQ multiplex PCR; TCRdb keeps only in-frame clonotypes and omits some of them. The sample contains 130,000 to 150,000 clones, 70% to 85% of which appear only once. What was sequenced was peripheral blood. The receptors come from a human donor in a cohort sampled during active COVID-19.

V usage is TRBV6-5 and J usage is TRBJ2-7, with D perhaps TRBD2 (7 bases). This CDR3 is built from 13 residues. Looked up from germline, CDR1 is MNHEY and CDR2 is SVGAGI. V was shortened by 6 bases and J by 6 bases, with 15 bases between the two germline ends. CDR3 sequence reads: CASRRGEGREQYF. The CDR3 region has the DNA TGTGCCAGCAGAAGGGGGGAGGGCCGCGAGCAGTACTTC.

This clone was seen once. V is TRBV9 and J is TRBJ1-2; tentative D call: TRBD1 (5 bases). Looked up from germline, CDR1 is SGDLS and CDR2 is YYNGEE. V dropped 0 bases and J dropped 4 bases, with 16 bases sitting between them. The CDR3 consists of 16 residues. The CDR3 nucleotides read TGTGCCAGCAGCGTAGATGGGGGGATGGGGAGCTATGGCTACACCTTC. Translating it yields CASSVDGGMGSYGYTF. Filled out from reference TRBV9 and TRBJ1-2, the complete variable domain reads DSGVTQTPKHLITATGQRVTLRCSPRSGDLSVYWYQQSLDQGLQFLIQYYNGEERAKGNILERFSAQQFPDLHSELNLSSLELGDSALYFCASSVDGGMGSYGYTFGSGTRLTVV.